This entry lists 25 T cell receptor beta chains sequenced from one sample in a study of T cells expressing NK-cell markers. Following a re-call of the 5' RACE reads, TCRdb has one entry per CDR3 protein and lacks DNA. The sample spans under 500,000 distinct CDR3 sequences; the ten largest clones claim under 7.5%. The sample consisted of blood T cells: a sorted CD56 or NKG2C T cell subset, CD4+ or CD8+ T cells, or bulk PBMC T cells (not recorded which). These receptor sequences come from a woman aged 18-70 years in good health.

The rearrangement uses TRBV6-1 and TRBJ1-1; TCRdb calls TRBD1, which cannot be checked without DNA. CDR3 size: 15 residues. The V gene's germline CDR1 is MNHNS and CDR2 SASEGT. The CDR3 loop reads CASRSGGGEDTEAFF.

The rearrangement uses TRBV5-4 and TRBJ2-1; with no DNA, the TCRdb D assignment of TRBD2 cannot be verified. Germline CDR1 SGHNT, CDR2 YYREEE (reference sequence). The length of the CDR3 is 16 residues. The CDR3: CASSLGSRALYNEQFF.

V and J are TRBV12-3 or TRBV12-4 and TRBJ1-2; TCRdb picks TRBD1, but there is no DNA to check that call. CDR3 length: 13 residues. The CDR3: CASRPGQGYGYTF.

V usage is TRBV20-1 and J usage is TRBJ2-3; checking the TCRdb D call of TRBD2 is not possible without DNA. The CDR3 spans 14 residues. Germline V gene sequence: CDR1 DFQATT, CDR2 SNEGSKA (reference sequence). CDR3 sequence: CSAPREVSTDTQYF.

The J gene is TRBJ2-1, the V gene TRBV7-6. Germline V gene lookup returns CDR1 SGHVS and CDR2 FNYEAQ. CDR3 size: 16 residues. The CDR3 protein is CASSLGTTSSYNEQFF.

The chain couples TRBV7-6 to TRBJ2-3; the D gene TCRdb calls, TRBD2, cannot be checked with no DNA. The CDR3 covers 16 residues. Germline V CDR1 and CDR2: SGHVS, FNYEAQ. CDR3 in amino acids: CASSFSARNPPDTQYF.

The CDR3 here is CSVVKVTGNTIYF. The J gene is TRBJ1-3, the V gene TRBV29-1. The CDR3 consists of 13 residues. Germline V CDR1 and CDR2: SQVTM, ANQGSEA.

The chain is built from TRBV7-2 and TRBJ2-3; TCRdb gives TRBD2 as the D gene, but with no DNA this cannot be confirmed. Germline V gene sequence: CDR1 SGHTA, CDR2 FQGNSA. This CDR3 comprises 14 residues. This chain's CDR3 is CASSPSPGTDTQYF.

The CDR3 reads CASSPWGESGNEQFF. The V gene is TRBV18, the J gene TRBJ2-1. In germline, CDR1 is KGHSH, CDR2 LQKENI. This CDR3 contains 15 residues.

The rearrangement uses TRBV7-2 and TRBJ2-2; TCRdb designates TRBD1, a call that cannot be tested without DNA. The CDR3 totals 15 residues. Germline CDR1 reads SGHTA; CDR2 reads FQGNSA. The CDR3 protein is CASSPLGTNTGELFF.

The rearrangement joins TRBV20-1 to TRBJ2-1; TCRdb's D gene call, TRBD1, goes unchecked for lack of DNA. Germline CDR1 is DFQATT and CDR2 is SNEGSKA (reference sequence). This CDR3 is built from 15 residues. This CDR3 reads CSARVVRGSYNEQFF.

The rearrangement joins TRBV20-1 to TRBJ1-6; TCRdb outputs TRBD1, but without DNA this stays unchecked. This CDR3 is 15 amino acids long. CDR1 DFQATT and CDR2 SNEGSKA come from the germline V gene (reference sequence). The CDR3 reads CSASLVGATNSPLHF.

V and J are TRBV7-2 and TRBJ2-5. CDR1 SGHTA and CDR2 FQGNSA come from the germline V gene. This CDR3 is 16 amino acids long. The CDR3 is CASSLSTSAAQETQYF. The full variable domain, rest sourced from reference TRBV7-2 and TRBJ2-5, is GAGVSQSPSNKVTEKGKDVELRCDPISGHTALYWYRQSLGQGLEFLIYFQGNSAPDKSGLPSDRFSAERTGGSVSTLTIQRTQQEDSAVYLCASSLSTSAAQETQYFGPGTRLLVL.

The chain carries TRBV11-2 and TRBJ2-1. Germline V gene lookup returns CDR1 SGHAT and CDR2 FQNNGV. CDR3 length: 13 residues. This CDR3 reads CASSPERTVEQFF.

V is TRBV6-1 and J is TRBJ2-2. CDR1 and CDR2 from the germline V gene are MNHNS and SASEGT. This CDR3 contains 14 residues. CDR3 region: CASSPSRTTGELFF.

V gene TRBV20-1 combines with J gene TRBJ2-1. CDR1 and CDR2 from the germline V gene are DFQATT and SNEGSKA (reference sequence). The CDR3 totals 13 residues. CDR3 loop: CSTVVGQLNEQFF.

This CDR3 reads CATHWGTHQETQYF. This rearrangement joins TRBV2 to TRBJ2-5; no DNA is available, so the TRBD1 call from TCRdb remains unchecked. Per the germline V gene, CDR1 is SNHLY and CDR2 is FYNNEI. This CDR3 spans 14 amino acids.

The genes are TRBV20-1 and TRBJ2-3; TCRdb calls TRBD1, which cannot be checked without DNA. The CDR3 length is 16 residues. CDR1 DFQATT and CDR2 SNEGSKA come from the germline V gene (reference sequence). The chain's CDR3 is CSDLFLDRGFADTQYF.

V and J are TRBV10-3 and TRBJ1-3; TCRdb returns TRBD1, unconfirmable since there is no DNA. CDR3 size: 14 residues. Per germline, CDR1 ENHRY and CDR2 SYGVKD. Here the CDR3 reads CAISEGVAGNTIYF.

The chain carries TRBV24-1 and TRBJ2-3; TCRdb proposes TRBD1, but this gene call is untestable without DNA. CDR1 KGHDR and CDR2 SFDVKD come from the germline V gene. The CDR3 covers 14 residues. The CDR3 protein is CATSDNRDTDTQYF.

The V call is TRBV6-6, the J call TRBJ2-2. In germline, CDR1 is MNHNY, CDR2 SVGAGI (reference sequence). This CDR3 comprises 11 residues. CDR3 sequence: CASREGGELFF.

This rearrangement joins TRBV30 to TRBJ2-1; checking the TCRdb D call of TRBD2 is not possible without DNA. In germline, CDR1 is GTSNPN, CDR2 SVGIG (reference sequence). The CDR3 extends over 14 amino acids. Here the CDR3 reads CAWSGLAAYNEQFF.

This CDR3 reads CASSVEDNAYNEQFF. The chain carries TRBV6-1 and TRBJ2-1. CDR1 is MNHNS and CDR2 is SASEGT in the germline V gene. This CDR3 is 15 amino acids long.

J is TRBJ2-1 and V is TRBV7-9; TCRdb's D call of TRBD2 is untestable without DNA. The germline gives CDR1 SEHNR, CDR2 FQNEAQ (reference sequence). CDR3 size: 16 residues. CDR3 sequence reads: CASSPVGREVDNEQFF.

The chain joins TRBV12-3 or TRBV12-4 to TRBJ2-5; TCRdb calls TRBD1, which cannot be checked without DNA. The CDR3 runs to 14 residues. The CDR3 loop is CASSPGDQRKTQYF.